The 31 T cell receptor beta chains below were found in one sample sequenced in a study of shared clonotypes between healthy human individuals. Naive CD8 populations comprised CD45RO-negative cells positively selected for CCR7, excluding terminally differentiated effector memory CD45RA+ cells. Produced via immunoSEQ multiplex PCR; TCRdb's table is partial and in-frame only. Among over 2 million clones listed, about 95% were seen once. The sequenced sample was naive CD8+ T cells sorted from blood. These receptors were obtained from a man between 18 and 35 years old in good health.

The genes are TRBV7-8 and TRBJ1-5; possible D gene TRBD1, 5 bases. Germline V gives CDR1 SGHVS, CDR2 FQNEAQ. The CDR3 is 14 amino acids. V was cut by 1 base and J by 4 bases, with 8 bases left in between. The CDR3 region is CASSLGWGNQPQHF. In DNA form, the CDR3 reads TGTGCCAGCAGCTTAGGGTGGGGGAATCAGCCCCAGCATTTT.

About this clone: Other DNA sequences in the sample encode the same CDR3. The J gene is TRBJ2-2, the V gene TRBV6-5, with D hard to call. V lost 0 bases and J 5 bases, leaving 4 bases between the germline ends. This CDR3 has 13 amino acids. Germline CDR1 reads MNHEY; CDR2 reads SVGAGI. CDR3 sequence: CASSYSITGELFF. The DNA for the CDR3 is TGTGCCAGCAGTTACTCAATAACCGGGGAGCTGTTTTTT.

The rearrangement links TRBV7-6 to TRBJ2-1; D uncertain. Per germline, CDR1 SGHVS and CDR2 FNYEAQ. The ends were cut back, 2 bases at V and 1 base at J, with 6 bases in the middle. CDR3 size: 14 residues. CDR3 in DNA: TGTGCCAGCAGCTTAACCCGGTCCTACAATGAGCAGTTCTTC. Translating gives CASSLTRSYNEQFF.

The chain is built from TRBV13 and TRBJ2-1; D is uncertain. CDR1 is PRHDT and CDR2 is FYEKMQ in the germline V gene (reference sequence). The CDR3 extends over 12 amino acids. Trimming stripped 4 bases from V and 7 bases from J, with 8 bases between. CDR3 sequence reads: CASSYRKNEQFF. The CDR3 DNA reads as TGTGCCAGCAGCTACCGAAAGAATGAGCAGTTCTTC. The full variable domain, with the rest looked up from reference TRBV13 and TRBJ2-1, is AAGVIQSPRHLIKEKRETATLKCYPIPRHDTVYWYQQGPGQDPQFLISFYEKMQSDKGSIPDRFSAQQFSDYHSELNMSSLELGDSALYFCASSYRKNEQFFGPGTRLTVL.

This rearrangement joins TRBV6-4 to TRBJ2-7; 7 bases are a match to TRBD2. V trimming: 5 bases; J trimming: 6 bases; junction bases outside the gene matches: 7. This CDR3 is 13 amino acids long. Germline CDR1 reads MRHNA; CDR2 reads SNTAGT. This CDR3 is CASSTPGRGEQYF. As DNA, the CDR3 is TGTGCCAGCAGTACCCCGGGGAGGGGCGAGCAGTACTTC.

This clone was seen a single time. The sample has other DNA sequences that encode this CDR3 too. The chain is built from TRBV6-5 and TRBJ2-3; 10 positions match TRBD2. CDR1 MNHEY and CDR2 SVGAGI come from the germline V gene. There are 14 residues in the CDR3. The J segment lost 6 bases and the V segment lost 2 bases, leaving 2 bases of the junction unmatched. DNA for the CDR3: TGTGCCAGCAGTTACGGACTAGCGGCGGATACGCAGTATTTT. The encoded protein is CASSYGLAADTQYF.

This clone was picked up one time. The same CDR3 is also encoded by other DNA sequences in this sample. This chain joins TRBV7-9 and TRBJ2-7; no definite D call. The germline V gene has CDR1 SEHNR and CDR2 FQNEAQ (reference sequence). V was clipped by 5 bases and J by 2 bases, with 10 bases between them. CDR3 length: 13 residues. The CDR3 region is CASSPGPPYEQYF. The CDR3 nucleotides are TGTGCCAGCAGCCCCGGACCTCCCTACGAGCAGTACTTC.

V usage is TRBV29-1 and J usage is TRBJ2-3, with D unclear. Germline CDR1 and CDR2: SQVTM and ANQGSEA. Trimming took off 0 bases at V and 4 bases at J, with 20 bases between the two ends. The CDR3 has 17 amino acids. The CDR3, as DNA: TGCAGCGTTGAAGAGGGCCCAGGATTTAACACCCCAGATACGCAGTATTTT. Its translation: CSVEEGPGFNTPDTQYF.

As to this clone: Distinct nucleotide sequences in the sample also encode this CDR3. This sequence joins TRBV27 and TRBJ2-7, with 9 nucleotides matching TRBD1. This CDR3 has 13 residues. The germline gives CDR1 MNHEY, CDR2 SMNVEV (reference sequence). With V trimmed by 6 bases and J by 3 bases, 3 bases remained unmatched. CDR3 loop: CASSGQGFYEQYF. CDR3 nucleotide sequence: TGTGCCAGCAGCGGACAGGGGTTCTACGAGCAGTACTTC.

This rearrangement joins TRBV4-3 to TRBJ2-7; D is ambiguous. CDR3 length: 14 residues. Between the trimmed V and J ends, which lost 0 bases and 12 bases, there was a span of 18 bases. Germline CDR1 is LGHNA and CDR2 is YSLEER. The CDR3 is CASSQDLVREWTYF. The CDR3 bases are TGCGCCAGCAGCCAAGATCTCGTCAGAGAATGGACGTACTTC.

The V and J genes are TRBV7-9 and TRBJ1-2; D not certain. CDR1 is SEHNR and CDR2 is FQNEAQ in the germline V gene (reference sequence). The V end was cut by 5 bases, the J end by 0 bases, with 19 bases between. The CDR3 consists of 17 residues. The CDR3, as DNA: TGTGCCAGCAGCCCCATAATGGGGTTCGAGGCTAACTATGGCTACACCTTC. As protein: CASSPIMGFEANYGYTF.

The CDR3 protein is CASAWLENEQFF. The CDR3 nucleotides are TGTGCCAGCGCTTGGTTGGAGAATGAGCAGTTCTTC. V and J are TRBV7-8 and TRBJ2-1, with no clear D. The germline V gene has CDR1 SGHVS and CDR2 FQNEAQ. This CDR3 is 12 amino acids long. The V end was cut by 8 bases, the J end by 7 bases, with 12 bases between.

The J gene is TRBJ1-1, the V gene TRBV27, with 8 bases matching TRBD1. The CDR3 is 13 residues long. J gave up 0 bases and V 8 bases, and 2 bases lay outside the gene matches. Germline values: CDR1 MNHEY, CDR2 SMNVEV (reference sequence). The CDR3, as DNA: TGTGCCAGCGGACAGGGTATGAACACTGAAGCTTTCTTT. It is translated as CASGQGMNTEAFF.

The rearrangement uses TRBV27 and TRBJ2-7, with 10 bases identical to TRBD1. V shed 0 bases, J shed 5 bases, and the junction held 7 bases outside the gene matches. Looked up from germline, CDR1 is MNHEY and CDR2 is SMNVEV (reference sequence). The CDR3 is 16 amino acids. CDR3 bases: TGTGCCAGCAGTTTATCTCCCGGGACAGGGGCCCACGAGCAGTACTTC. Translated: CASSLSPGTGAHEQYF.

J is TRBJ1-2 and V is TRBV25-1; 8 bases agree with TRBD1. This CDR3 has 12 residues. The junction had 0 bases not matched to a gene; V was cut back by 5 bases and J by 4 bases. Per the germline V gene, CDR1 is MGHDK and CDR2 is SYGVNS. CDR3 sequence reads: CASSTGGYGYTF. In DNA, the CDR3 is TGTGCCAGCAGTACAGGGGGCTATGGCTACACCTTC.

As regards this clone: Other DNA sequences in the same sample also yield this CDR3. The rearrangement links TRBV5-1 to TRBJ1-2, with D perhaps matching TRBD1 (6 bases). CDR1 SGHRS and CDR2 YFSETQ come from the germline V gene. Trimming stripped 2 bases from V and 4 bases from J, with 12 bases between. The CDR3 has 14 residues. CDR3 bases: TGCGCCAGCAGCTTAGTGGACAGTAGCTATGGCTACACCTTC. This gives the protein CASSLVDSSYGYTF.

The rearrangement uses TRBV10-3 and TRBJ2-7, with D unclear. Trimming took off 7 bases at V and 3 bases at J, with 22 bases between the two ends. The CDR3 is 16 amino acids. Germline CDR1 reads ENHRY; CDR2 reads SYGVKD. CDR3 nucleotide sequence: TGTGCCATCAACGCCGGGTCTAAATTCACAATCTACGAGCAGTACTTC. Translated: CAINAGSKFTIYEQYF.

Note on this clone: The sample holds other DNA sequences that translate to the same CDR3. The chain has TRBV11-2 and TRBJ1-1, with D possibly being TRBD1 (5 bases). Trimming pared 3 bases from V and 1 base from J, leaving 6 bases between. The CDR3 has 13 residues. Germline CDR1 reads SGHAT; CDR2 reads FQNNGV. The CDR3 loop is CASSFDRNTEAFF. CDR3 in DNA: TGTGCCAGCAGCTTCGACAGGAACACTGAAGCTTTCTTT.

With regard to this clone: This sample includes further DNA sequences coding for the same CDR3. The gene calls are TRBV5-6 and TRBJ2-5; D uncertain. The germline CDR1 and CDR2 sequences are SGHDT and YYEEEE. Trimming took off 2 bases at V and 2 bases at J, with 7 bases between the two ends. The CDR3 contains 13 residues. The CDR3 sequence: CASSFSLQETQYF. DNA of the CDR3: TGTGCCAGCAGCTTTTCACTGCAAGAGACCCAGTACTTC.

This sequence joins TRBV5-5 and TRBJ2-7; 8 bases fit TRBD2. J was trimmed by 6 bases and V by 2 bases; bases with no gene match: 7. This CDR3 is built from 14 residues. Germline lookup yields CDR1 SGHKS and CDR2 YYEKEE (reference sequence). This CDR3 reads CASSLREGLGEQYF. The DNA for the CDR3 is TGTGCCAGCAGCTTACGGGAGGGTTTAGGCGAGCAGTACTTC.

The gene calls are TRBV2 and TRBJ1-1; TRBD1 matches 8 bases. The V and J ends lost 8 bases and 3 bases, in that order; junction bases with no gene match: 8. This CDR3 comprises 14 residues. Germline lookup yields CDR1 SNHLY and CDR2 FYNNEI. The CDR3 protein is CASLEDRADTEAFF. The CDR3 bases are TGTGCCAGCCTTGAGGACAGGGCGGACACTGAAGCTTTCTTT.

The rearrangement links TRBV4-2 to TRBJ2-3; D not certain. The CDR3 is 14 residues long. With 1 base removed from V and 5 bases from J, the gap between germline ends came to 10 bases. CDR1 is LGHNA, CDR2 YNFKEQ, per germline. The CDR3 DNA sequence: TGTGCCAGCAGCCAAGGGGCACTACTAGATACGCAGTATTTT. Translation gives CASSQGALLDTQYF.

This clone was counted a single time. In the same sample, other DNA sequences code for this CDR3. The rearrangement links TRBV28 to TRBJ2-7, with D hard to call. The CDR3 spans 11 residues. Germline CDR1 reads MDHEN; CDR2 reads SYDVKM. V was pared by 6 bases and J by 2 bases, with 5 bases between. CDR3 DNA sequence: TGTGCCAGCAGCTACACCTACGAGCAGTACTTC. The encoded protein is CASSYTYEQYF. Filled out from reference TRBV28 and TRBJ2-7, the complete variable domain reads DVKVTQSSRYLVKRTGEKVFLECVQDMDHENMFWYRQDPGLGLRLIYFSYDVKMKEKGDIPEGYSVSREKKERFSLILESASTNQTSMYLCASSYTYEQYFGPGTRLTVT.

Notes on this clone: The sample carries other DNA sequences with the same CDR3. CDR3 coding DNA: TGTGCCAGCAGCTCCCGCACCTACGAGCAGTACTTC. Protein product: CASSSRTYEQYF. The rearrangement links TRBV7-9 to TRBJ2-7, with D unclear. CDR1 is SEHNR and CDR2 is FQNEAQ in the germline V gene (reference sequence). The CDR3 has 12 residues. Between the trimmed V and J ends, which lost 4 bases and 2 bases, there was a span of 6 bases.

This chain joins TRBV2 and TRBJ2-2; D ambiguous. The V end was cut by 3 bases, the J end by 8 bases, with 16 bases between. CDR3 length: 15 amino acids. CDR1 and CDR2 from the germline V gene are SNHLY and FYNNEI. CDR3 loop: CASSEIHGDAGELFF. The CDR3 DNA follows: TGTGCCAGCAGTGAGATTCATGGCGATGCTGGGGAGCTGTTTTTT.

V gene TRBV27 combines with J gene TRBJ2-7, with D tentatively TRBD1 (6 bases). The germline CDR1 and CDR2 sequences are MNHEY and SMNVEV (reference sequence). The V gene lost 6 bases and the J gene lost 5 bases, with 11 bases spanning the gap. The CDR3 length is 12 residues. The CDR3 here is CASSLDRNEQYF. The CDR3 DNA follows: TGTGCCAGCAGCCTTGACAGGAACGAGCAGTACTTC.

The gene calls are TRBV6-5 and TRBJ2-1, with D hard to call. Between the trimmed V and J ends, which lost 5 bases and 8 bases, there was a span of 19 bases. The CDR3 length is 15 residues. Germline lookup yields CDR1 MNHEY and CDR2 SVGAGI. DNA of the CDR3: TGTGCCAGCAGTCCCTCCACGTATCAGAAGGATGAGCAGTTCTTC. Protein: CASSPSTYQKDEQFF.

The V gene is TRBV15, the J gene TRBJ1-1; D call uncertain. V lost 0 bases, J lost 0 bases, and 8 bases lay in between. CDR3 length equals 15 residues. CDR1 and CDR2 (germline): LNHNV, YYDKDF (reference sequence). CDR3 in DNA: TGTGCCACCAGCAGAGAGGAGACCGTGAACACTGAAGCTTTCTTT. Protein product: CATSREETVNTEAFF.

This chain joins TRBV11-3 and TRBJ2-1, with 8 bases identical to TRBD2. This CDR3 is 11 amino acids long. V shed 5 bases and J 9 bases; nucleotides not matched to a gene: 0. Germline V lookup: CDR1 SGHNT, CDR2 YENEEA. For the CDR3, the DNA is TGTGCCAGCAGCAGCGGGAGTGAGCAGTTCTTC. Residues: CASSSGSEQFF.

This chain connects TRBV12-5 to TRBJ1-2; the match to TRBD1 covers 9 bases. From germline, CDR1 is LGHNT and CDR2 FRNRAP. The CDR3 totals 17 residues. With V trimmed by 5 bases and J by 5 bases, 15 bases remained unmatched. The CDR3: CASGPEPYDRGGYGYTF. CDR3 bases: TGTGCTAGTGGTCCGGAGCCCTACGACAGGGGGGGATATGGCTACACCTTC.

The chain employs TRBV2 and TRBJ2-1; TRBD1 is a possible D gene (6 bases). Germline CDR1 SNHLY, CDR2 FYNNEI. V was clipped by 3 bases and J by 15 bases, with 12 bases between them. This CDR3 has 11 residues. CDR3 protein: CASSEGARAFF. The CDR3 region has the DNA TGTGCCAGCAGTGAGGGGGCTAGGGCGTTCTTC.